A selection of T cell receptor beta chains follows, all from one sample in a study of Ad26.COV2.S vaccination and SARS-CoV-2 variants. Profiling relied on immunoSEQ multiplex PCR, and the TCRdb table lists in-frame clones only, not all of them. The data contain approximately 340,000 clones, around 90% of them seen just once; the ten biggest clones take up 3% to 4%. The sample was peripheral blood, taken after recovery from COVID-19. The receptor set was obtained from a human donor who had recovered from COVID-19. Each CDR3 is given with its conserved first and last residue. The D gene is left open where the match is weak. Part of the rows lack a size; the others show once, few, many or a class for expanded clones.

J gene | D gene | V gene | clone size | CDR3 protein | CDR3 DNA
TRBJ1-2 | TRBD1 | TRBV6-5 | NA | CASSPSGQGAGGYTF | TGTGCCAGCAGCCCCTCGGGACAGGGGGCGGGAGGCTACACCTTC
TRBJ2-1 | TRBD2 | TRBV4-1 | NA | CASSHTTSGGAGEQFF | TGCGCCAGCAGCCATACCACTAGCGGGGGGGCAGGTGAGCAGTTCTTC
TRBJ2-1 | TRBD2 | TRBV11-2 | NA | CASSLPSGGAYNEQFF | TGTGCCAGCAGCTTACCTAGCGGGGGGGCCTACAATGAGCAGTTCTTC
TRBJ1-2 | TRBD1 | TRBV5-1 | NA | CASSPRTGERLNGYTF | TGCGCCAGCAGCCCACGGACAGGGGAGCGTCTAAATGGCTACACCTTC
TRBJ1-4 | NA | TRBV19 | NA | CASTPWGETRNEKLFF | TGTGCCAGTACCCCTTGGGGGGAGACGCGCAACGAAAAACTGTTTTTT
TRBJ1-2 | NA | TRBV29-1 | NA | CSLTGRQGGGYTF | TGCAGCTTAACCGGGAGGCAGGGCGGTGGCTACACCTTC
TRBJ1-2 | NA | TRBV7-9 | NA | CASSLLQAEGGYTF | TGTGCCAGCAGCTTACTACAGGCGGAAGGTGGCTACACCTTC
TRBJ1-5 | NA | TRBV6-5 | NA | CASPHRVCQPQHF | TGTGCCAGCCCCCACAGGGTCTGTCAGCCCCAGCATTTT
TRBJ1-1 | NA | TRBV2 | NA | CASSARQALNTEAFF | TGTGCCAGCAGTGCTAGACAGGCGCTGAACACTGAAGCTTTCTTT
TRBJ2-3 | TRBD2 | TRBV7-2 | NA | CASSPTSGGWDTQYF | TGTGCCAGCAGCCCCACTAGCGGGGGTTGGGATACGCAGTATTTT
TRBJ2-7 | TRBD2 | TRBV19 | once | CASRPAGGIYEQYF | TGTGCCAGTAGGCCAGCGGGGGGCATCTACGAGCAGTACTTC
TRBJ1-4 | NA | TRBV2 | few | CASSEFGVVNNEKLFF | TGTGCCAGCAGTGAGTTTGGTGTGGTAAACAATGAAAAACTGTTTTTT
TRBJ2-2 | NA | TRBV4-1 | NA | CASSQDKGFTGELFF | TGCGCCAGCAGCCAAGATAAGGGTTTCACCGGGGAGCTGTTTTTT
TRBJ2-1 | NA | TRBV7-6 | NA | CASSLYSRLSYNEQFF | TGTGCCAGCAGCTTATACTCCCGGCTCTCCTACAATGAGCAGTTCTTC
TRBJ2-7 | NA | TRBV19 | NA | CASSISLVGTYEQYF | TGTGCCAGTAGTATATCCCTGGTCGGGACCTACGAGCAGTACTTC
TRBJ2-2 | NA | TRBV11-2 | NA | CASRPTGTPNTGELFF | TGTGCCAGCCGACCAACCGGGACACCTAACACCGGGGAGCTGTTTTTT
TRBJ1-1 | TRBD1 | TRBV10-1 | NA | CASSDRGQTVNTEAFF | TGCGCCAGCAGTGACCGGGGACAGACAGTGAACACTGAAGCTTTCTTT
TRBJ2-5 | NA | TRBV7-9 | NA | CASSPSLVQGRTETQYF | TGTGCCAGCAGCCCGTCACTCGTACAGGGGAGGACAGAGACCCAGTACTTC
TRBJ2-2 | NA | TRBV10-3 | NA | CAIRENRGAGELFF | TGTGCCATCAGAGAAAATAGGGGAGCCGGGGAGCTGTTTTTT
TRBJ2-7 | NA | TRBV6-5 | NA | CASSTYEQYF | TGTGCCAGCAGTACTTACGAGCAGTACTTC
TRBJ2-3 | NA | TRBV7-2 | NA | CASSLGRASTDTQYF | TGTGCCAGCAGCCTAGGGCGAGCTTCGACAGATACGCAGTATTTT
TRBJ1-1 | NA | TRBV5-4 | NA | CASSFGSGATEAFF | TGTGCCAGCAGCTTCGGATCCGGGGCCACTGAAGCTTTCTTT
TRBJ2-1 | TRBD2 | TRBV7-6 | NA | CASSLLAGARREQFF | TGTGCCAGCAGTTTACTAGCGGGGGCCCGGAGGGAGCAGTTCTTC
TRBJ1-4 | TRBD1 | TRBV10-3 | NA | CAIRGQGGPNEKLFF | TGTGCCATCAGGGGACAGGGGGGGCCTAATGAAAAACTGTTTTTT
TRBJ1-2 | TRBD1 | TRBV19 | NA | CASSPQDRLFYGYTF | TGTGCCAGTAGTCCCCAGGACAGGCTCTTCTATGGCTACACCTTC
TRBJ1-2 | TRBD1 | TRBV18 | NA | CASSPDREDGYTF | TGTGCCAGCTCACCGGACAGGGAAGATGGCTACACCTTC
TRBJ1-4 | NA | TRBV4-1 | NA | CASSQVIGRTGLREKLFF | TGCGCCAGCAGCCAAGTGATTGGTCGAACAGGGCTTCGCGAAAAACTGTTTTTT
TRBJ1-2 | TRBD1 | TRBV7-9 | NA | CASSPSQGARGGYTF | TGTGCCAGCAGCCCGTCTCAGGGGGCAAGAGGGGGCTACACCTTC
TRBJ2-7 | TRBD2 | TRBV5-1 | NA | CASSLVTSGGSYEQYF | TGCGCCAGCAGCTTGGTGACTAGCGGGGGTTCATACGAGCAGTACTTC
TRBJ1-2 | NA | TRBV15 | NA | CATSQGNYGYTF | TGTGCCACCTCCCAGGGGAACTATGGCTACACCTTC
TRBJ1-3 | NA | TRBV5-6 | NA | CASSLGGHINSGNTIYF | TGTGCCAGCAGCTTGGGGGGACACATAAACTCTGGAAACACCATATATTTT
TRBJ2-5 | NA | TRBV28 | NA | CASSAGQVRETQYF | TGTGCCAGCAGTGCAGGGCAAGTTCGGGAGACCCAGTACTTC
TRBJ2-3 | NA | TRBV9 | NA | CASRLDTSGDTQYF | TGTGCCAGCAGGTTGGACACCTCTGGGGATACGCAGTATTTT
TRBJ2-1 | TRBD1 | TRBV9 | NA | CASSVEGGSEQFF | TGTGCCAGCAGCGTAGAAGGGGGCAGTGAGCAGTTCTTC
TRBJ2-2 | NA | TRBV24-1 | NA | CATSGAGQPNTGELFF | TGTGCCACCAGTGGAGCCGGACAGCCGAACACCGGGGAGCTGTTTTTT
TRBJ1-5 | NA | TRBV7-9 | NA | CASSLAQQELSNQPQHF | TGTGCCAGCAGCTTAGCACAACAGGAGCTTAGCAATCAGCCCCAGCATTTT
TRBJ2-7 | TRBD2 | TRBV9 | NA | CASSVEGGREQYF | TGTGCCAGCAGCGTAGAGGGAGGGCGCGAGCAGTACTTC
TRBJ1-5 | NA | TRBV5-1 | NA | CASSLGQFNQPQHF | TGCGCCAGCAGCTTGGGCCAGTTCAATCAGCCCCAGCATTTT
TRBJ2-1 | TRBD2 | TRBV10-3 | NA | CAISEQLAGNEQFF | TGTGCCATCAGTGAGCAGCTAGCGGGCAATGAGCAGTTCTTC
TRBJ2-3 | NA | TRBV5-1 | NA | CASSSTDTQYF | TGCGCCAGCAGCAGTACAGATACGCAGTATTTT
TRBJ2-5 | NA | TRBV14 | NA | CASSQSETQYF | TGTGCCAGCAGCCAAAGTGAGACCCAGTACTTC
TRBJ2-2 | NA | TRBV25-1 | NA | CASSEWGVTGELFF | TGTGCCAGCAGTGAATGGGGAGTTACCGGGGAGCTGTTTTTT